A selection of T cell receptor beta chains follows, all from one sample in a study of identical twins. TCRdb re-derived calls from the 5' RACE reads in MiXCR, one entry per CDR3 protein. The sample has more than 400,000 distinct CDR3 sequences, roughly 15% seen once. The same data also contributed to another study, on yellow fever vaccine responses in identical twins.

The sequencing sample was made of CD4+ T cells sorted from blood. These receptors were taken from a woman between 18 and 29 years old in good health. The CDR3 runs from the conserved cysteine through the conserved F or W. D genes are given only for firm matches. The size entry is marked missing in some rows and otherwise reads once, few, many or a size class.

D gene: .; V gene: TRBV5-6; J gene: TRBJ2-7; clone size: .; CDR3 protein: CASSLDGTSKQYF; CDR3 DNA: TGTGCCAGCAGCTTGGACGGGACGAGCAAGCAGTACTTC
D gene: TRBD2; V gene: TRBV18; J gene: TRBJ2-1; clone size: few; CDR3 protein: CASSPLRGGDYNEQFF; CDR3 DNA: TGTGCCAGCTCACCACTTCGCGGGGGGGACTACAATGAGCAGTTCTTC
D gene: TRBD2; V gene: TRBV4-2; J gene: TRBJ2-7; clone size: .; CDR3 protein: CASSQDSRTSGIKNYEQYF; CDR3 DNA: TGTGCCAGCAGCCAAGATTCTAGGACTAGCGGAATAAAAAACTACGAGCAGTACTTC
D gene: .; V gene: TRBV7-8; J gene: TRBJ2-2; clone size: .; CDR3 protein: CASSLGPPTGELFF; CDR3 DNA: TGTGCCAGCAGCTTAGGGCCACCCACCGGGGAGCTGTTTTTT
D gene: TRBD2; V gene: TRBV6-1; J gene: TRBJ2-1; clone size: few; CDR3 protein: CASRRSGAYNEQFF; CDR3 DNA: TGTGCCAGCAGACGCAGCGGGGCCTACAATGAGCAGTTCTTC
D gene: .; V gene: TRBV7-6; J gene: TRBJ1-1; clone size: .; CDR3 protein: CASSSQEVLNTEAFF; CDR3 DNA: TGTGCCAGCAGCTCCCAGGAGGTTTTGAACACTGAAGCTTTCTTT
D gene: .; V gene: TRBV2; J gene: TRBJ2-7; clone size: .; CDR3 protein: CASSGDKGYYEQYF; CDR3 DNA: TGTGCCAGCAGTGGCGACAAGGGGTACTACGAGCAGTACTTC
D gene: .; V gene: TRBV14; J gene: TRBJ2-2; clone size: few; CDR3 protein: CASSQLAAGELFF; CDR3 DNA: TGTGCCAGCAGCCAGTTAGCGGCCGGGGAGCTGTTTTTT
D gene: .; V gene: TRBV10-2; J gene: TRBJ2-7; clone size: few; CDR3 protein: CASRMIGPSYEQYF; CDR3 DNA: TGCGCCAGCAGGATGATCGGTCCTTCCTACGAGCAGTACTTC
D gene: .; V gene: TRBV12-3/TRBV12-4; J gene: TRBJ2-3; clone size: many; CDR3 protein: CASSSPPSTDTQYF; CDR3 DNA: TGTGCCAGCAGTTCCCCCCCCAGTACAGATACGCAGTATTTT
D gene: .; V gene: TRBV12-3/TRBV12-4; J gene: TRBJ2-2; clone size: .; CDR3 protein: CASSRRPGGELFF; CDR3 DNA: TGTGCCAGCAGCCGTAGACCCGGCGGGGAGCTGTTTTTT
D gene: .; V gene: TRBV4-1; J gene: TRBJ1-2; clone size: few; CDR3 protein: CASSQDRGFGYTF; CDR3 DNA: TGCGCCAGCAGCCAAGATCGGGGGTTTGGCTACACCTTC
D gene: TRBD2; V gene: TRBV6-2/TRBV6-3; J gene: TRBJ2-2; clone size: few; CDR3 protein: CASSTFRLAGVGGELFF; CDR3 DNA: TGTGCCAGCAGTACATTCCGACTAGCGGGGGTCGGCGGGGAGCTGTTTTTT
D gene: .; V gene: TRBV5-1; J gene: TRBJ2-1; clone size: .; CDR3 protein: CASSSTLSSYNEQFF; CDR3 DNA: TGCGCCAGCAGCTCGACCCTTAGCTCCTACAATGAGCAGTTCTTC
D gene: .; V gene: TRBV12-3/TRBV12-4; J gene: TRBJ1-1; clone size: .; CDR3 protein: CASSRRAAGRSEAFF; CDR3 DNA: TGTGCCAGCAGTAGAAGGGCTGCAGGGCGATCTGAAGCTTTCTTT
D gene: TRBD2; V gene: TRBV6-4; J gene: TRBJ2-5; clone size: .; CDR3 protein: CASSELAGQQETQYF; CDR3 DNA: TGTGCCAGCAGTGAACTAGCGGGGCAACAAGAGACCCAGTACTTC
D gene: .; V gene: TRBV6-1; J gene: TRBJ2-1; clone size: .; CDR3 protein: CASSEGNLARSYNEQFF; CDR3 DNA: TGTGCCAGCAGTGAAGGCAACCTAGCAAGGTCCTACAATGAGCAGTTCTTC
D gene: .; V gene: TRBV6-5; J gene: TRBJ2-1; clone size: .; CDR3 protein: CASSYRPSSYNEQFF; CDR3 DNA: TGTGCCAGCAGTTACCGCCCGAGCTCCTACAATGAGCAGTTCTTC
D gene: TRBD1; V gene: TRBV11-2; J gene: TRBJ1-1; clone size: .; CDR3 protein: CASSSTGGITEAFF; CDR3 DNA: TGTGCCAGCAGCTCCACAGGGGGAATTACTGAAGCTTTCTTT
D gene: .; V gene: TRBV5-1; J gene: TRBJ2-5; clone size: .; CDR3 protein: CASSVGLQGGETQYF; CDR3 DNA: TGCGCCAGCAGCGTCGGACTCCAGGGGGGAGAGACCCAGTACTTC
D gene: .; V gene: TRBV3-1; J gene: TRBJ1-1; clone size: .; CDR3 protein: CASSQGYVNTEAFF; CDR3 DNA: TGTGCCAGCAGCCAAGGTTATGTGAACACTGAAGCTTTCTTT
D gene: .; V gene: TRBV20-1; J gene: TRBJ2-4; clone size: few; CDR3 protein: CSARSRTAKNIQYF; CDR3 DNA: TGCAGTGCTAGGTCGCGGACAGCCAAAAACATTCAGTACTTC
D gene: .; V gene: TRBV24-1; J gene: TRBJ2-5; clone size: .; CDR3 protein: CATALGAQETQYF; CDR3 DNA: TGTGCCACCGCCCTGGGAGCCCAAGAGACCCAGTACTTC
D gene: .; V gene: TRBV12-3/TRBV12-4; J gene: TRBJ2-7; clone size: many; CDR3 protein: CASSPSIEQYF; CDR3 DNA: TGTGCCAGCAGTCCCAGCATAGAGCAGTACTTC
D gene: .; V gene: TRBV12-3/TRBV12-4; J gene: TRBJ1-1; clone size: many; CDR3 protein: CASSSAGGTEAFF; CDR3 DNA: TGTGCCAGCAGTTCCGCGGGGGGCACTGAAGCTTTCTTT
D gene: TRBD1; V gene: TRBV3-1; J gene: TRBJ2-5; clone size: .; CDR3 protein: CASSHRTGGRETQYF; CDR3 DNA: TGTGCCAGCAGCCATAGGACAGGGGGCCGGGAGACCCAGTACTTC
D gene: TRBD1; V gene: TRBV14; J gene: TRBJ2-3; clone size: few; CDR3 protein: CASRDETGGGTDTQYF; CDR3 DNA: TGTGCCAGCAGGGATGAGACAGGGGGAGGCACAGATACGCAGTATTTT
D gene: .; V gene: TRBV12-3/TRBV12-4; J gene: TRBJ1-1; clone size: .; CDR3 protein: CASNLGTANTEAFF; CDR3 DNA: TGTGCCAGCAACCTCGGGACCGCGAACACTGAAGCTTTCTTT
D gene: TRBD1; V gene: TRBV2; J gene: TRBJ1-1; clone size: few; CDR3 protein: CASSEGQGSPEAFF; CDR3 DNA: TGTGCCAGCAGTGAGGGACAGGGTTCTCCTGAAGCTTTCTTT
D gene: TRBD1; V gene: TRBV10-3; J gene: TRBJ1-5; clone size: .; CDR3 protein: CAISESLGQGPVNQPQHF; CDR3 DNA: TGTGCCATCAGTGAGTCCCTAGGACAGGGGCCAGTCAATCAGCCCCAGCATTTT
D gene: TRBD2; V gene: TRBV28; J gene: TRBJ2-1; clone size: .; CDR3 protein: CASSPWTSGSSYNEQFF; CDR3 DNA: TGTGCCAGCAGCCCGTGGACTAGCGGGAGCTCCTACAATGAGCAGTTCTTC
D gene: TRBD1; V gene: TRBV6-1; J gene: TRBJ2-5; clone size: .; CDR3 protein: CATRKYGTAAETQYF; CDR3 DNA: TGTGCCACCAGAAAATACGGGACAGCTGCAGAGACCCAGTACTTC
D gene: .; V gene: TRBV2; J gene: TRBJ1-2; clone size: .; CDR3 protein: CASRLVNRYTF; CDR3 DNA: TGTGCCAGCAGGTTGGTGAATCGCTACACCTTC
D gene: TRBD2; V gene: TRBV10-3; J gene: TRBJ2-1; clone size: few; CDR3 protein: CAIAGGHSYNEQFF; CDR3 DNA: TGTGCCATAGCGGGGGGCCACTCCTACAATGAGCAGTTCTTC
D gene: .; V gene: TRBV4-2; J gene: TRBJ2-5; clone size: .; CDR3 protein: CASSQDPASEETQYF; CDR3 DNA: TGTGCCAGCAGCCAAGATCCGGCTAGCGAAGAGACCCAGTACTTC
D gene: .; V gene: TRBV29-1; J gene: TRBJ1-1; clone size: .; CDR3 protein: CSVEEGYSTKTEAFF; CDR3 DNA: TGCAGCGTTGAAGAAGGGTACAGCACAAAAACCGAAGCTTTCTTT
D gene: TRBD1; V gene: TRBV15; J gene: TRBJ2-3; clone size: few; CDR3 protein: CATSRVSGQGMDTQYF; CDR3 DNA: TGTGCCACCAGCAGAGTTTCGGGACAGGGGATGGATACGCAGTATTTT